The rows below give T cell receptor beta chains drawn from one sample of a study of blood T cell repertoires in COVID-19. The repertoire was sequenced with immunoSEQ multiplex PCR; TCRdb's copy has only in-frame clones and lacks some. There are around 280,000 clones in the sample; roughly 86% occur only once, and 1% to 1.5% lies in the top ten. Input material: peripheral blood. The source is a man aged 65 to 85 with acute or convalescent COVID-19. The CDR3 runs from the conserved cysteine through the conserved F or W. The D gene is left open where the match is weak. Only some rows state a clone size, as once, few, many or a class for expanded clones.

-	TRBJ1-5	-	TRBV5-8	CASSGQGPQHF
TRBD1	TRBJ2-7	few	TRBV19	CASSRDSLGYEQYF
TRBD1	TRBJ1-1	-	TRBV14	CASSHVDRVDPEAFF
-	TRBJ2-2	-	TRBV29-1	CSVEAPVGGGELFF
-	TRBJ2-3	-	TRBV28	CASRLRGDTQYF
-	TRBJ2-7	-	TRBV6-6	CASSYGSTYEQYF
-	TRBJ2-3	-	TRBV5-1	CASSPTGSITDTQYF
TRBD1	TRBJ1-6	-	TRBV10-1	CASSFGTGPKTLHF
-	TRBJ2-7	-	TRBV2	CASSDPREVNPYEQYF
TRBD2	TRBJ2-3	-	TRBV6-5	CASREGLAGADTQYF
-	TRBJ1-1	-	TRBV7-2	CASSLRGNTEAFF
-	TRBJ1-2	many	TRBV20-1	CSAKGNYGYTF
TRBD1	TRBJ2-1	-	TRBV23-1	CASRLTQGNNEQFF
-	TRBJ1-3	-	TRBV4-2	CASSQGPLSSGNTIYF
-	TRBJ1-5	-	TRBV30	CAWSPGYSNQPQHF
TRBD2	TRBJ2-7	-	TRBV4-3	CASSQDSGPPSGGAYEQYF
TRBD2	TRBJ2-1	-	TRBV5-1	CASSLVAGENYNEQFF
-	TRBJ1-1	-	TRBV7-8	CASLPEDMNTEAFF
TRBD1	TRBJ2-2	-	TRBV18	CASSMVTGPAGELFF
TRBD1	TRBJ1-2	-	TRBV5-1	CASSDRDRGYYGYTF
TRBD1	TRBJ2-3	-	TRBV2	CASSQGQNTDTQYF
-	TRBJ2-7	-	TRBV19	CASSISSRSSYEQYF
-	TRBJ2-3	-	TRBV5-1	CASSLAGHGNTRTDTQYF
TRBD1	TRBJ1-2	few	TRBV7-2	CASSPGTGREANYGYTF
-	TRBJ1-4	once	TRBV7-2	CASSLQGILSEKLFF
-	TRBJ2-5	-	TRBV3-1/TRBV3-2	CASSRTYGKETQYF
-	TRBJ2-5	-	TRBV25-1	CASSDYWWGRQETQYF
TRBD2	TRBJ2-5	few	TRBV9	CASSVASGGPTTQYF
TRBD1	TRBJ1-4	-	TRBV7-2	CASSQFRGTNEKLFF
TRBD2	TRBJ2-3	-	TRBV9	CASSVVAGGQDTQYF
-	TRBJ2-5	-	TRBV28	CASSSVQGPETQYF
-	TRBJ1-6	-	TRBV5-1	CASSFSVQGGSPLHF
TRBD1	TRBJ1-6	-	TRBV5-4	CASSYLGTGVSPLHF
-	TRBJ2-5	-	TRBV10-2	CASSGSQETQYF
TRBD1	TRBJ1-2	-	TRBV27	CASSLNRGISYGYTF
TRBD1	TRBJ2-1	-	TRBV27	CASSRGQGTHNEQFF
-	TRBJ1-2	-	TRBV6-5	CASSTGANYGYTF
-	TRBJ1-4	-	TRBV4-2	CASSQAPPTGLNEKLFF
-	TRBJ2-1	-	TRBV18	CASSPGRSGANEQFF
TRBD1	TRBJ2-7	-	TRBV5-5	CASSTPGQGFHEQYF
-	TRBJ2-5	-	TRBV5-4	CASSLAGGQETQYF
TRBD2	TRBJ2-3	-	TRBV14	CASSRGLAGADTQYF
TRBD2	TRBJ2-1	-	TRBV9	CASSPSGGSYNEQFF
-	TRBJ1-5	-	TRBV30	CAWSVSSGKPQHF
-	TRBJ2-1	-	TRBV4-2	CASSQFLTGGGAGGGSYNEQFF
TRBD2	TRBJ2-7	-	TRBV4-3	CASSKFTGTSGESLEQYF
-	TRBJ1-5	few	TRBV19	CASSYTGGNQPQHF
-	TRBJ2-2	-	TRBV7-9	CASSLLSGGNTGELFF
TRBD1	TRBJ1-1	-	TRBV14	CASSLQGGNTEAFF
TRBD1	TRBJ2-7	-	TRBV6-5	CASGPGTGAYEQYF